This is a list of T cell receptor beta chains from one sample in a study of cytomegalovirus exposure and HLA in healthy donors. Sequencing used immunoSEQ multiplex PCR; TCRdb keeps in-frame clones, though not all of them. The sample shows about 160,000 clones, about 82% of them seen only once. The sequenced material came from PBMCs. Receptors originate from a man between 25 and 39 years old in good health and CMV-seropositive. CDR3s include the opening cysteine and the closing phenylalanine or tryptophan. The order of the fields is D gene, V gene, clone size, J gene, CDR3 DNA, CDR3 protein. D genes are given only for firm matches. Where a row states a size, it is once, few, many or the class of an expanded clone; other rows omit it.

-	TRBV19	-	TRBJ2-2	TGTGCCAGTAGTATGATAGAAACTAACACCGGGGAGCTGTTTTTT	CASSMIETNTGELFF
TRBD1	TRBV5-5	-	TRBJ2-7	TGTGCCAGCAGCCCAACAGGGGACGAGCAGTACTTC	CASSPTGDEQYF
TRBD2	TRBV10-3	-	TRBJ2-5	TGTGCCATCAGTGAGGGGCTAGCGGGGGCAGAGACCCAGTACTTC	CAISEGLAGAETQYF
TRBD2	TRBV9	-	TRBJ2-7	TGTGCCAGCAGCGTAGAAGCGGGGTGGGACGAGCAGTACTTC	CASSVEAGWDEQYF
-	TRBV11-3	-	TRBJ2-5	TGTGCCAGCAGTCCCGGAGGGGCTGGCGAGACCCAGTACTTC	CASSPGGAGETQYF
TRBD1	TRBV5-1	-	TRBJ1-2	TGCGCTAGCAGCTTGAGTCCGGGAGAGGGACAGGGAAATGGCTACACCTTC	CASSLSPGEGQGNGYTF
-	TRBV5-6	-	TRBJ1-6	TGTGCCAGCAGCTTGGTCCTGGACAGCTCTTACGATAATTCACCCCTCCACTTT	CASSLVLDSSYDNSPLHF
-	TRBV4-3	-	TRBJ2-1	TGCGCCAGCAGCCGTGGTATCCAGGGGGAGGATGAGCAGTTCTTC	CASSRGIQGEDEQFF
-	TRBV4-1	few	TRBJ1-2	TGCGCCAGCAGCCCGGGAGAGGGTGCCTATGGCTACACCTTC	CASSPGEGAYGYTF
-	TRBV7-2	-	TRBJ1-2	TGTGCCAGCAGCCCCCCAATTAACTATGGCTACACCTTC	CASSPPINYGYTF
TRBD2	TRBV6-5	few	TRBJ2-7	TGTGCCAGCAGTTACTCATTCAAGCGGGGGACCTACGAGCAGTACTTC	CASSYSFKRGTYEQYF
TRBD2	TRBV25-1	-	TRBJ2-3	TGTGCCAGCAGTAAACTAGCGGGGAGCACAGATACGCAGTATTTT	CASSKLAGSTDTQYF
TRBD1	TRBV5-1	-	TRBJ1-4	TGCGCCAGCAGCTCAACAGGGGATGGTAATGAAAAACTGTTTTTT	CASSSTGDGNEKLFF
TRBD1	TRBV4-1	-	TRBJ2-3	TGCGCCAGCAGCCAAGATGGGGACAGGCCCAGGTATTTT	CASSQDGDRPRYF
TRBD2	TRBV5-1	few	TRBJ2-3	TGCGCCAGCAGGGGCTGGCGGGGGATGGAGGATACGCAGTATTTT	CASRGWRGMEDTQYF
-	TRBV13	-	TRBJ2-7	TGTGCCAGCAGCCTTGGTGGGGCCCCGCCCCGAGACGAGCAGTACTTC	CASSLGGAPPRDEQYF
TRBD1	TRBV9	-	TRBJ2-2	TGTGCCAGCAGCGTAGCGGACAGGGTTACGAACACCGGGGAGCTGTTTTTT	CASSVADRVTNTGELFF
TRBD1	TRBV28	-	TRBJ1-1	TGTGCCAGCAGTCCTCCCAGGGACAGCATGAACACTGAAGCTTTCTTT	CASSPPRDSMNTEAFF
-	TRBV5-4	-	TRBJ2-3	TGTGCCAGCAGCTTGCGGTCTTTCGATACGCAGTATTTT	CASSLRSFDTQYF
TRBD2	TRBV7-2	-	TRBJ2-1	TGTGCCAGCAGCCTCTATAGCGGGGGGCCCCTCAATGAGCAGTTCTTC	CASSLYSGGPLNEQFF
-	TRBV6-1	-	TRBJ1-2	TGTGCCAGCAGTGAAGACAGGGCGGGTAACTATGGCTACACCTTC	CASSEDRAGNYGYTF
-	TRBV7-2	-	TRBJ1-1	TGTGCCAGCAGCTTCGGCGGGGCCCTCATGAACACTGAAGCTTTCTTT	CASSFGGALMNTEAFF
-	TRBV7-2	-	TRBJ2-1	TGTGCCAGCAGCTTAGACAGGACCTACAATGAGCAGTTCTTC	CASSLDRTYNEQFF
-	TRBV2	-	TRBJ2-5	TGTGCCAGCAGAGCATACCGGGAGACCCAGTACTTC	CASRAYRETQYF
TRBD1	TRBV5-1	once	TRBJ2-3	TGCGCCAGCAGCTTCGGGACAGGGACAGATACGCAGTATTTT	CASSFGTGTDTQYF
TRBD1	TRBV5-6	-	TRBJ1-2	TGTGCCAGCAGCCAGGGACAGCGAGGAGGAGGCTACACCTTC	CASSQGQRGGGYTF
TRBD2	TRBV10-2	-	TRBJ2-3	TGCGCCAGCAGTTTACTAGCGGGGGCCACAGATACGCAGTATTTT	CASSLLAGATDTQYF
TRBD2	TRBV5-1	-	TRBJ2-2	TGCGCCAGCAGCTCCGGACTAGCGGGGGCTGACGGGGAGCTGTTTTTT	CASSSGLAGADGELFF
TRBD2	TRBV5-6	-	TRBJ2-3	TGTGCCAGCAGCCTTCCGGGGGAGGGACGCACAGATACGCAGTATTTT	CASSLPGEGRTDTQYF
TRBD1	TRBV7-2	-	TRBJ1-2	TGTGCCAGCAGCAGGACAGGGGGAAGTAAAAACTATGGCTACACCTTC	CASSRTGGSKNYGYTF
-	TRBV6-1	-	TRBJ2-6	TGTGCCAGCAGTGAAGTGCGGAGCTCTGGGGCCAACGTCCTGACTTTC	CASSEVRSSGANVLTF
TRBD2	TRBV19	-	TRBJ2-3	TGTGCCAGTAGGATACTAGCGGGGGGGCGAGATACGCAGTATTTT	CASRILAGGRDTQYF
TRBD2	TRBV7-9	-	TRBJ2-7	TGTGCCAGCAGCTTTGTGCCGGGGACTAACTCCTACGAGCAGTACTTC	CASSFVPGTNSYEQYF
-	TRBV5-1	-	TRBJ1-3	TGCGCCAGCAGCTTGGGGGTAGGGGGATCAGCGGAGTCTGGAAACACCATATATTTT	CASSLGVGGSAESGNTIYF
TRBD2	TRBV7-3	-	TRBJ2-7	TGTGCCAGCAGCTCACCCGGGACTAGCATCTACGAGCAGTACTTC	CASSSPGTSIYEQYF
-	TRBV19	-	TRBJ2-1	TGTGCCAGTACCCAATACGCAGGGGAGAGAAACAATGAGCAGTTCTTC	CASTQYAGERNNEQFF
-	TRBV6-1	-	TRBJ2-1	TGTGCCAGCAAGACCGGGGGGCTCGCGGTGTCTGAGCAGTTCTTC	CASKTGGLAVSEQFF
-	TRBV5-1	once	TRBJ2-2	TGCGCCAGCAGCTTGGCCCCACAGGGTGGCGGGGAGCTGTTTTTT	CASSLAPQGGGELFF
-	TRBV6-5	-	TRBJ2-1	TGTGCCAGCAGTACTCTCGGAGAGAATGAGCAGTTCTTC	CASSTLGENEQFF
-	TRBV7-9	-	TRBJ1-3	TGTGCCAGCAGCTCACAGGTCCTCTCTGGAAACACCATATATTTT	CASSSQVLSGNTIYF
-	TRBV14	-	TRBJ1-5	TGTGCCAGCAGCCAATTCCCTAATCAGCCCCAGCATTTT	CASSQFPNQPQHF
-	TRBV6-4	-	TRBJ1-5	TGTGCCAGCAGTGGGAGAGGGTATAGCAATCAGCCCCAGCATTTT	CASSGRGYSNQPQHF
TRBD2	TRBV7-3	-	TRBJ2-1	TGTGCCAGCAGCGCCGGGGGGGCCGCCTACAATGAGCAGTTCTTC	CASSAGGAAYNEQFF
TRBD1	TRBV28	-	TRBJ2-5	TGTGCCAGCGGAAGGGGGCAGACCCAGTACTTC	CASGRGQTQYF
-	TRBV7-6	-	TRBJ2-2	TGTGCCAGCAGCCACAGGGTCGTGGGCACCGGGGAGCTGTTTTTT	CASSHRVVGTGELFF
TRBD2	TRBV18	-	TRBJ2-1	TGTGCCAGCTCACCGGGACTAGCGGGGGGCACCAATGAGCAGTTCTTC	CASSPGLAGGTNEQFF
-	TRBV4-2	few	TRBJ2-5	TGTGCCAGCAGCGGGGGGACTGGAGAGACCCAGTACTTC	CASSGGTGETQYF
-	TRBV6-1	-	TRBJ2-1	TGTGCCAGCAGTGAACAGGCACACAATGAGCAGTTCTTC	CASSEQAHNEQFF
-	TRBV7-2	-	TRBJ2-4	TGTGCCAGCCGGGTAGGGGGAGACAACATTCAGTACTTC	CASRVGGDNIQYF
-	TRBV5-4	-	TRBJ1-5	TGTGCCAGCAGCTTGTCCAGGGTCGGTAATCAGCCCCAGCATTTT	CASSLSRVGNQPQHF
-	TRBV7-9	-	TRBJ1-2	TGTGCCAGCAGCTTTGGACTCCTGGACAGCGGCTCGGAAAATGGCTACACCTTC	CASSFGLLDSGSENGYTF
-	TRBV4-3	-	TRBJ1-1	TGCGCCAGCAGCCAAGGGGGGGGCAGGGCGAACACTGAAGCTTTCTTT	CASSQGGGRANTEAFF
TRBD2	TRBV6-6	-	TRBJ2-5	TGTGCCAGCGGGGGGGGGTCGGAGACCCAGTACTTC	CASGGGSETQYF
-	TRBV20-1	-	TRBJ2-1	TGCAGTGCTAAGACGGGAACTGGGGAGTTCTTC	CSAKTGTGEFF